Each of the 26 T cell receptor beta chains below was sequenced from the same sample in a study of Ad26.COV2.S vaccination and SARS-CoV-2 variants. Clones were sequenced by immunoSEQ multiplex PCR, and TCRdb holds only the in-frame ones, with some missing. The profile covers approximately 460,000 clones, with 80% to 90% appearing a single time and around 1.8% taken by the ten largest. As for treatment: roughly 18 received Ad26.COV2.S at low or high dose, single or two shots; about 5 received placebo; per-sample allocation not given. After the first vaccine or placebo injection, samples were drawn on day 63. The sample was peripheral blood, taken in a trial of Ad26.COV2.S vaccine versus placebo. These receptors originate from a person between 18 and 65 years old who received the Ad26.COV2.S COVID-19 vaccine or a placebo.

The chain uses TRBV6-4 and TRBJ2-2; D gene unclear. The CDR3 loop spans 20 amino acids. The V and J ends lost 6 bases and 0 bases respectively, with 26 bases between them. CDR1 is MRHNA, CDR2 SNTAGT, per germline. CDR3 in amino acids: CASRSGEHLVGDSNTGELFF. In DNA, the CDR3 is TGTGCCAGCAGATCTGGGGAACATTTAGTTGGCGACTCGAACACCGGGGAGCTGTTTTTT.

This rearrangement joins TRBV11-1 to TRBJ2-6; D is unclear. The V and J ends lost 7 bases and 0 bases respectively, with 13 bases between them. CDR1 and CDR2 (germline): SGHAT, FQDESV (reference sequence). There are 16 residues in the CDR3. The CDR3 sequence: CASTPSEVSGANVLTF. CDR3 nucleotides: TGTGCCAGCACCCCTTCAGAGGTCTCTGGGGCCAACGTCCTGACTTTC.

This chain connects TRBV5-1 to TRBJ2-2, with D possibly being TRBD1 (6 bases). Per germline, CDR1 SGHRS and CDR2 YFSETQ. V lost 4 bases and J 2 bases, leaving 15 bases between the germline ends. The CDR3 spans 16 residues. CDR3 sequence: CASSVLQGANTGELFF. CDR3 coding DNA: TGCGCCAGCAGCGTCCTACAGGGTGCCAACACCGGGGAGCTGTTTTTT.

This rearrangement joins TRBV5-1 to TRBJ1-5; D remains unclear. V was cut by 0 bases and J by 6 bases, with 7 bases left in between. Germline V gene data show CDR1 as SGHRS and CDR2 as YFSETQ. There are 13 residues in the CDR3. The CDR3 is CASSLEVGQPQHF. The CDR3 region has the DNA TGCGCCAGCAGCTTGGAAGTTGGTCAGCCCCAGCATTTT.

The chain uses TRBV7-6 and TRBJ1-1, with D possibly being TRBD1 (5 bases). CDR1 is SGHVS, CDR2 FNYEAQ, per germline. The V end lost 1 base, the J end lost 6 bases, and 12 bases lay between the germline ends. This CDR3 is 14 amino acids long. This CDR3 reads CASSLDWKGAEAFF. DNA for the CDR3: TGTGCCAGCAGCTTAGATTGGAAAGGGGCTGAAGCTTTCTTT.

CDR3 residues: CASSPPSLAKNIQYF. The CDR3, as DNA: TGTGCCAGCAGCCCACCCTCTCTAGCCAAAAACATTCAGTACTTC. The J gene is TRBJ2-4, the V gene TRBV13; D is unresolved. The CDR3 totals 15 residues. V lost 5 bases to trimming and J lost 0 bases, with 11 bases between them. Germline-derived CDR1 and CDR2 are PRHDT and FYEKMQ (reference sequence).

This chain connects TRBV10-3 to TRBJ2-3; D perhaps matches TRBD1 (5 bases). CDR3 length: 13 amino acids. CDR1 ENHRY and CDR2 SYGVKD come from the germline V gene. V lost 7 bases, J lost 1 base, and 9 bases lay in between. The CDR3 reads CAINAGRTDTQYF. CDR3 in DNA: TGTGCCATCAACGCAGGGCGCACAGATACGCAGTATTTT.

J is TRBJ2-5 and V is TRBV25-1; 12 bases are a match to TRBD2. Germline trimming cut 7 bases from V and 2 bases from J; bases unmatched to any gene: 2. Germline CDR1 and CDR2: MGHDK and SYGVNS. The CDR3 spans 14 residues. As DNA, the CDR3 is TGTGCCAGCACACTAGCGGGAGGACAAGAGACCCAGTACTTC. Translated, it gives CASTLAGGQETQYF.

The chain carries TRBV12-2 and TRBJ2-3; no DNA check was done on the table's D call, TRBD2. TRBV12-2 is given as a pseudogene. The CDR3 is made up of 18 amino acids. In nucleotides, the CDR3 is TGTGCAAGTCGCCCCCGAGGGGGGAGCGGGAGAGAGGCAGATACGCAGTATTTT. It translates to CASRPRGGSGREADTQYF.

This clone was found a few times. J is TRBJ1-5 and V is TRBV19; no reliable D call. The CDR3 is 14 residues long. Germline CDR1 LNHDA, CDR2 SQIVND (reference sequence). V shed 6 bases and J shed 4 bases, with 13 bases lying between them. CDR3 sequence reads: CASSGTALNQPQHF. DNA of the CDR3: TGTGCCAGTAGCGGCACAGCTTTAAATCAGCCCCAGCATTTT.

Here the CDR3 DNA reads TGCGCCAGCAGCCAAGTTCCCCGGGACACTCCTTTTTCACCCCTCCACTTT. It specifies CASSQVPRDTPFSPLHF. The V call is TRBV4-1, the J call TRBJ1-6; D is possibly TRBD1 (6 bases). The germline CDR1 and CDR2 sequences are MGHRA and YSYEKL. CDR3 size: 17 residues. V dropped 1 base and J dropped 9 bases, with 19 bases sitting between them.

The rearrangement links TRBV7-2 to TRBJ2-7; D call uncertain. Germline V CDR1 and CDR2: SGHTA, FQGNSA. The CDR3 loop spans 12 amino acids. Trimming left V 5 bases short and J 2 bases short, with 7 bases between. The CDR3 loop is CASSQRAYEQYF. CDR3 nucleotide sequence: TGTGCCAGCAGCCAACGGGCCTACGAGCAGTACTTC. Full variable domain (missing parts from reference TRBV7-2 and TRBJ2-7): GAGVSQSPSNKVTEKGKDVELRCDPISGHTALYWYRQSLGQGLEFLIYFQGNSAPDKSGLPSDRFSAERTGGSVSTLTIQRTQQEDSAVYLCASSQRAYEQYFGPGTRLTVT.

The chain is built from TRBV5-6 and TRBJ1-2, with TRBD1 identical over 9 bases. The germline CDR1 and CDR2 sequences are SGHDT and YYEEEE. V shed 5 bases, J shed 5 bases, and the junction held 7 bases outside the gene matches. The CDR3 has 14 amino acids. The CDR3 sequence: CASSPGQGKYGYTF. DNA of the CDR3: TGTGCCAGCAGTCCGGGACAGGGCAAATATGGCTACACCTTC. Supplemented by reference TRBV5-6 and TRBJ1-2, the full variable domain reads DAGVTQSPTHLIKTRGQQVTLRCSPKSGHDTVSWYQQALGQGPQFIFQYYEEEERQRGNFPDRFSGHQFPNYSSELNVNALLLGDSALYLCASSPGQGKYGYTFGSGTRLTVV.

J is TRBJ1-5 and V is TRBV18; D gene uncertain. The CDR3 consists of 13 residues. Deletions cut 3 bases from V and 3 bases from J, with 6 bases between. Per germline, CDR1 KGHSH and CDR2 LQKENI. CDR3 bases: TGTGCCAGCTCACCGCAGGACAATCAGCCCCAGCATTTT. Translation: CASSPQDNQPQHF.

The genes are TRBV6-5 and TRBJ1-2, with D possibly TRBD1 on 5 matching bases. The CDR3 runs 13 residues. Per the germline V gene, CDR1 is MNHEY and CDR2 is SVGAGI. Trimming removed 2 bases from V and 6 bases from J, with 10 bases in between. CDR3 nucleotide sequence: TGTGCCAGCAGTTACACCGCGGGGCATGGCTACACCTTC. This encodes CASSYTAGHGYTF.

CDR3: CSVGPGQSTDTQYF. Written as DNA, the CDR3 is TGCAGCGTTGGCCCGGGACAGAGCACAGATACGCAGTATTTT. This chain uses TRBV29-1 with TRBJ2-3, with TRBD1 matching 7 bases. The length of the CDR3 is 14 residues. V lost 4 bases to trimming and J lost 0 bases; unmatched junction nucleotides: 4. Germline CDR1 reads SQVTM; CDR2 reads ANQGSEA.

The chain joins TRBV2 to TRBJ1-1; D call uncertain. With 3 bases removed from V and 7 bases from J, the gap between germline ends came to 9 bases. The CDR3 length is 12 residues. CDR1 SNHLY and CDR2 FYNNEI come from the germline V gene. The CDR3 DNA reads TGTGCCAGCAGTGAGGCATCTATTGAAGCTTTCTTT. Amino acid sequence: CASSEASIEAFF.

The chain joins TRBV19 to TRBJ2-3; TRBD2 matches 7 bases. Trimming cost V 2 bases and J 2 bases; bases outside gene matches: 7. CDR1 and CDR2 from the germline V gene are LNHDA and SQIVND (reference sequence). The CDR3 totals 16 residues. Here the CDR3 reads CASSIRRGGYTDTQYF. The DNA for the CDR3 is TGTGCCAGTAGTATACGCCGGGGAGGGTACACAGATACGCAGTATTTT.

The chain uses TRBV27 and TRBJ1-2, with TRBD1 identical over 7 bases. This CDR3 comprises 14 residues. Trimming took 2 bases from V and 3 from J; bases not matched to a gene: 3. CDR1 and CDR2 from the germline V gene are MNHEY and SMNVEV (reference sequence). In nucleotides, the CDR3 is TGTGCCAGCAGTTTACGACAGGGTTACTATGGCTACACCTTC. Its protein product is CASSLRQGYYGYTF.

The chain is built from TRBV7-9 and TRBJ2-7; TRBD1 or TRBD2 may be the D gene (5 bases each). Trimming pared 4 bases from V and 7 bases from J, leaving 8 bases between. The CDR3 runs 11 residues. Looked up from germline, CDR1 is SEHNR and CDR2 is FQNEAQ (reference sequence). For the CDR3, the DNA is TGTGCCAGCAGCTCTTGGGGGGAGCAGTACTTC. Encoded protein: CASSSWGEQYF.

In this sample, this clone turned up once. CDR3 loop: CASSPRYGRHRSTDTQYF. CDR3 in DNA: TGTGCCAGCAGTCCCCGCTACGGGAGGCACCGCTCCACAGATACGCAGTATTTT. This rearrangement joins TRBV28 to TRBJ2-3; the match to TRBD2 covers 7 bases. The CDR3 totals 18 residues. Germline CDR1 and CDR2: MDHEN and SYDVKM. With V trimmed by 5 bases and J by 2 bases, 16 bases remained unmatched.

The chain has TRBV7-9 and TRBJ2-1; D is undetermined. The CDR3 is made up of 14 amino acids. CDR1 is SEHNR, CDR2 FQNEAQ, per germline (reference sequence). Trimming left V 1 base short and J 7 bases short, with 11 bases between. The chain's CDR3 is CASSLVLSRNEQFF. The CDR3, as DNA: TGTGCCAGCAGCTTAGTATTAAGTAGAAATGAGCAGTTCTTC.

The chain employs TRBV5-6 and TRBJ1-2, with a possible D match to TRBD1 (5 bases). The CDR3 has 15 residues. Germline lookup yields CDR1 SGHDT and CDR2 YYEEEE. V was pared by 3 bases and J by 7 bases, with 19 bases between. The CDR3 DNA reads as TGTGCCAGCAGCTACCGGGACGGCAGCCTAGGTGGCTACACCTTC. Encoded protein: CASSYRDGSLGGYTF.

In its sample, this clone was seen a few times. The chain couples TRBV7-9 to TRBJ1-5; 8 positions match TRBD1. Per the germline V gene, CDR1 is SEHNR and CDR2 is FQNEAQ (reference sequence). This CDR3 is built from 15 residues. V was clipped by 4 bases and J by 0 bases; unmatched bases: 2. The CDR3: CASSSGQASNQPQHF. DNA for the CDR3: TGTGCCAGCAGCTCGGGACAGGCTAGCAATCAGCCCCAGCATTTT. Variable domain in full (rest from reference TRBV7-9 and TRBJ1-5): DTGVSQNPRHKITKRGQNVTFRCDPISEHNRLYWYRQTLGQGPEFLTYFQNEAQLEKSRLLSDRFSAERPKGSFSTLEIQRTEQGDSAMYLCASSSGQASNQPQHFGDGTRLSIL.

The CDR3 here is CAWSQESGSGTDTQYF. CDR3 DNA: TGTGCCTGGAGCCAAGAGAGTGGGAGTGGCACAGATACGCAGTATTTT. The V and J genes are TRBV30 and TRBJ2-3; perhaps TRBD2 as D (5 bases). Germline CDR1 is GTSNPN and CDR2 is SVGIG (reference sequence). The CDR3 is 16 amino acids. Trimming left V 3 bases short and J 1 base short, with 17 bases between.

This chain connects TRBV3-1 (or the pseudogene TRBV3-2) to TRBJ1-1; D is possibly TRBD1 (5 bases). This CDR3 region has 16 residues. Looked up from germline, CDR1 is LGHDT and CDR2 is YNNKEL (reference sequence). V was shortened by 1 base and J by 1 base, with 13 bases between the two germline ends. The CDR3 bases are TGTGCCAGCAGCCAAGGGGGGTCAGGGCGGAACACTGAAGCTTTCTTT. It is translated as CASSQGGSGRNTEAFF.